This T cell receptor beta chain derives from a study of blood T cells in healthy people across ages. Study outcomes and limitations: Unsorted PBMCs prevented conclusive naive versus antigen-experienced comparison.

About this clonotype itself: Its antigen is as yet unknown.

It was with a sample-barcoded 5' primer and a J-beta primer mix that a second PCR of roughly 7 to 12 cycles was run. No fewer than 2.5 million CDR3-containing paired-end reads came from each sample. TCRdb passed the 5' RACE reads through MiXCR, listing each CDR3 protein once. The table has roughly 570,000 distinct CDR3 sequences, approximately 30% seen once. A minimum of 5 micrograms of total RNA was extracted per sample. CDR1 and CDR2 (germline): LGHDT, YNNKEL (reference sequence). V was pared by 1 base and J by 6 bases, with 7 bases between. The CDR3 runs to 12 residues. The TCR was taken from a woman between 70 and 85 years old in good health. The chain combines TRBV3-1 with TRBJ2-7; D is perhaps TRBD1 (5 bases). The sample consisted of blood. As DNA, the CDR3 is TGTGCCAGCAGCCAAGGAAGGGGCGAGCAGTACTTC. This translates into CASSQGRGEQYF.